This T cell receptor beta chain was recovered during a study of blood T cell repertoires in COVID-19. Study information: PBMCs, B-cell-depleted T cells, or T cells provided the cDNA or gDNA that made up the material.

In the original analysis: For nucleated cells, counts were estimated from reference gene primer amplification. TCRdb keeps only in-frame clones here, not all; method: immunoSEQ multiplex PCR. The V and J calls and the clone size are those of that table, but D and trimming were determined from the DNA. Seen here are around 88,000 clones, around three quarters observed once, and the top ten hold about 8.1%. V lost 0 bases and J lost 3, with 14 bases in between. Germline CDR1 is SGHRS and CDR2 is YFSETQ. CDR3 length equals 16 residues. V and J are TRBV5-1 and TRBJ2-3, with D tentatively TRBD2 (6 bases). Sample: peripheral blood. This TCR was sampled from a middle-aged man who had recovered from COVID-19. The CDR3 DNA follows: TGCGCCAGCAGCTTGGCGGTCGTTGCGGGGACAGATACGCAGTATTTT. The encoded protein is CASSLAVVAGTDTQYF.